The present T cell receptor beta chain was sequenced within a study of T cell responses to AZD1222 COVID-19 vaccine (dated by TCRdb to 2020 to 2022). Context from the whole study: AZD1222 recipients given second doses at about 4 weeks or at about 12 weeks were pooled, since spike-specific TCR depth and breadth were not found to differ between the two schedules. TCR sequencing covered more than 230 trial participants: around 210 given two doses of AZD1222 and 26 given two doses of MenACWY control vaccine. Trial participants were enrolled by age into 18-55, 56-69 and 70-plus year subgroups, with approximately 160, 26 and 62 TCR-sequenced participants respectively.

What this sample's time point label stands for: baseline before first vaccination. Vaccinee samples came from UK trials COV001 and COV002, including a single-blind randomized controlled phase 2/3 trial of AZD1222 (ChAdOx1 nCoV-19) in healthy adults. Trial participant PBMC samples were collected at day 0 and day 28 after the second dose for TCRbeta chain sequencing. Findings and caveats that apply to the study as a whole: Participants were mostly white British, with more females than males. The authors suggested clonal diversity may have been underestimated. Conclusions about previously exposed vaccinees are limited, since just five or six AZD1222 recipients were seropositive for SARS-CoV-2 at baseline. Vaccine-associated CD4 TCRs spanned the whole spike protein, with dominant responses in regions 160-218 and 743-854. After two AZD1222 doses, both the breadth and the depth of spike-specific TCRs were significantly higher than at day 0 and than in MenACWY recipients. In the small 56-69-year group, the increase in depth fell short of significance, most likely because of low power. Reportedly, almost half of the unique spike-specific TCRs recognized epitopes lying outside the regions that are mutated in the B.1.351 and B.1.1.7 variants. Because no day 14 peak-response samples were available, repertoires were characterized only after the peak T cell response.

The CDR3 regions of human TCRbeta chains were subjected to immunosequencing. The source study handled its data this way. Repertoire TCRs were checked for matches against a reference library of SARS-CoV-2-specific TCRs that had been generated using the MIRA antigen-specificity platform. Breadth meant the fraction of unique TCRs that were SARS-CoV-2-associated, whereas depth meant the fraction of total T cells that were SARS-CoV-2-associated. Using the MIRA data, each spike-specific TCR was mapped to the spike region that the TCR reacts to and placed in a CD4 or CD8 class. Log10-transformed breadth and depth values were compared by one-way ANOVA with Sidak's multiple comparisons tests. TCRdb obtained this table from immuneACCESS and retained in-frame rearrangements with V and J assigned. These tables miss some clones; where compared with another copy, unresolved V genes account for less than half of the shortfall, and the remainder is unexplained. The V and J calls and the clone size are those of that table, but D and trimming were determined from the DNA. The sample yields 80,000 to 95,000 clones; about 87% were counted once. Approximately 5.8% of the sample is taken by the ten largest.

As regards this clone: Its antigen specificity is not known. Per-nucleotide qualities are absent, and no much larger clonotype sits a single base away.

Trimming costs V 10 bases and J 0 bases, and their ends lie 15 bases apart. The CDR3 goes from the cysteine to the phenylalanine over 14 residues. CDR3 DNA is the only sequence kept; it has 42 bases, read in frame from the first base. The germline V gene (reference sequence) supplies CDR1 LNHDA and CDR2 SQIVND. The chain is assembled from TRBV19 and TRBJ1-1; 6 matching bases give a weak D call of TRBD1. The sequences come from peripheral blood, collected on day 0 of AZD1222 vaccination. The source of this sequence is an adult in good health. The nucleotides read TGTGCCATCCGGGCCTGGGGGCTGAACACTGAAGCTTTCTTT. This translates into CAIRAWGLNTEAFF.